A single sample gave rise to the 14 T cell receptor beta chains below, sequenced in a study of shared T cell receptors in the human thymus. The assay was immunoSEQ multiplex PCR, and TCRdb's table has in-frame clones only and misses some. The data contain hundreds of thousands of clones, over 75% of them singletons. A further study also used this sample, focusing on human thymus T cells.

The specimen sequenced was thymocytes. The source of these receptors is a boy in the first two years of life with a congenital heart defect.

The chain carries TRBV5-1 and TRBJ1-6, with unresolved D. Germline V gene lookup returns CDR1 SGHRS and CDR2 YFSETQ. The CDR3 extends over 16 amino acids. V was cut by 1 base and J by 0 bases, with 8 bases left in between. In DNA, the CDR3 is TGCGCCAGCAGCTTGAGAACTAGCTCCTATAATTCACCCCTCCACTTT. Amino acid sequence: CASSLRTSSYNSPLHF.

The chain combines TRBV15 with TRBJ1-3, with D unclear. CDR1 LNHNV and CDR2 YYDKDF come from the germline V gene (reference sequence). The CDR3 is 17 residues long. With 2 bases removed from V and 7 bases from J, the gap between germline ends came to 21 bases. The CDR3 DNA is TGTGCCACCAGCAGAACCCCTAGGAGCAGCCCGAAGAACACCATATATTTT. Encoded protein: CATSRTPRSSPKNTIYF.

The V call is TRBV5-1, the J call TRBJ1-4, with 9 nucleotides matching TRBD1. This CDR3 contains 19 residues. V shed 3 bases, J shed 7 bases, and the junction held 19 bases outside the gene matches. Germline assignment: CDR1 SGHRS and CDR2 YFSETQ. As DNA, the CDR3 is TGCGCCAGCAGCTGGAAACAGGGGGCGCGAGTAGGTGGGACTGAAAAACTGTTTTTT. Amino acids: CASSWKQGARVGGTEKLFF.

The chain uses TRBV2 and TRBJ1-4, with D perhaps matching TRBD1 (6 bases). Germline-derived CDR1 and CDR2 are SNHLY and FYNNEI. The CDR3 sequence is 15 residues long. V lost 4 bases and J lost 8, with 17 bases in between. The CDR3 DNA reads TGTGCCAGCAGTGGAGGGGGGCAGGGAGGGGAAAAACTGTTTTTT. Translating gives CASSGGGQGGEKLFF.

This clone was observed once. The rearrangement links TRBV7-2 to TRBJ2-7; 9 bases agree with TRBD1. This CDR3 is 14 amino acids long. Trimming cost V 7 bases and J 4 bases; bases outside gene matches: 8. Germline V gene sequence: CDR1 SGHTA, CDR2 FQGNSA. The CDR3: CASTEGTGKYEQYF. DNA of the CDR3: TGTGCCAGCACGGAGGGGACAGGGAAATACGAGCAGTACTTC.

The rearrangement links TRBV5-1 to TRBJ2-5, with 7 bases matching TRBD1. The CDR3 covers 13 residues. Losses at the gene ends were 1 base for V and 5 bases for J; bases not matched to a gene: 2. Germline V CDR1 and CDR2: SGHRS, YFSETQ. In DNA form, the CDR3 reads TGCGCCAGCAGCTTGAGAGGGGGCGAGACCCAGTACTTC. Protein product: CASSLRGGETQYF.

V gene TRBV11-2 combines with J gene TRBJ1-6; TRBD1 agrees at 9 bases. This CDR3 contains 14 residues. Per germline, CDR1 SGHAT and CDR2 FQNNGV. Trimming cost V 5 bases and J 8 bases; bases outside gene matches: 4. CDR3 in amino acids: CASSRGQGYSPLHF. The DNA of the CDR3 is TGTGCCAGCAGCCGAGGACAGGGGTATTCACCCCTCCACTTT.

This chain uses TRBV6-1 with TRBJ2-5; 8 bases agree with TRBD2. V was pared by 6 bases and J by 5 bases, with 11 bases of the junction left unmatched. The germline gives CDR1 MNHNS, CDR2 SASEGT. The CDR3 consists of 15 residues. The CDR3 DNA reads TGTGCCAGCAGATCGACTAGCGCCGCGGGGGAGACCCAGTACTTC. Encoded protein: CASRSTSAAGETQYF.

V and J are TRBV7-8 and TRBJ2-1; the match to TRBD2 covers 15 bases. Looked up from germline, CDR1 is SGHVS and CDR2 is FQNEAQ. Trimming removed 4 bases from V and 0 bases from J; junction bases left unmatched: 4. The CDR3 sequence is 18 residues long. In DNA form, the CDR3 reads TGTGCCAGCAGCTCTGGACTAGCGGGAGGGGACTCCTACAATGAGCAGTTCTTC. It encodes CASSSGLAGGDSYNEQFF.

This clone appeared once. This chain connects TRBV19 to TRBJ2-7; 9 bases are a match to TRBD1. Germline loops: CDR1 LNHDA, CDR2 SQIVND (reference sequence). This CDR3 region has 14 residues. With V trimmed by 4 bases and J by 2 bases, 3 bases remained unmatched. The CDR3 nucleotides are TGTGCCAGTAGTAAGCGACAGGGGGCCTACGAGCAGTACTTC. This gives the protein CASSKRQGAYEQYF.

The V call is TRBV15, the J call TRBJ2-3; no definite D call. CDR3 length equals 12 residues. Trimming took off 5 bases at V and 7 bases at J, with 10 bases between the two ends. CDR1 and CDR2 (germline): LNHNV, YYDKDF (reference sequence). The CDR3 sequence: CATSPTGYTQYF. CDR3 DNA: TGTGCCACCAGCCCAACCGGGTATACGCAGTATTTT.

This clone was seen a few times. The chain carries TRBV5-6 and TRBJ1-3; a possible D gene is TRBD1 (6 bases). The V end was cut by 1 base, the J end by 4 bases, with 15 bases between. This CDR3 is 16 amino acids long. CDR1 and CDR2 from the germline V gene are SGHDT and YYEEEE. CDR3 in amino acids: CASSLSRGGTGNTIYF. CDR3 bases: TGTGCCAGCAGCTTGAGTCGGGGGGGGACAGGAAACACCATATATTTT.

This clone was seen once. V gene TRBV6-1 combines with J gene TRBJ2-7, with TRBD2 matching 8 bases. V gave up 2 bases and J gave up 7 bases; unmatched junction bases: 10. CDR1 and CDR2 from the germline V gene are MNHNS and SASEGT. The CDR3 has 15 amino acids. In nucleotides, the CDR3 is TGTGCCAGCAGTGAAAGTCGAGCGGGAGTGAGGGAGCAGTACTTC. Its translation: CASSESRAGVREQYF.

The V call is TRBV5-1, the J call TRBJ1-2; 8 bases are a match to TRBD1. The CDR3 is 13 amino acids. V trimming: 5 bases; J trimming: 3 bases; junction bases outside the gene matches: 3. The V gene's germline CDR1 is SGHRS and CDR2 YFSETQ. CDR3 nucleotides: TGCGCCAGCAGACCGGACAGGGACTATGGCTACACCTTC. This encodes CASRPDRDYGYTF.